The T cell receptor beta chain described here comes from a study of CD8+CD57+ T cells in acquired aplastic anemia. The wider study: The average for DNA from sorted CD4+ and CD8+ cells was 3 to 3.5 ug. Healthy donors had, on average, around 9.9 million reads for their CD4+ cells.

The study, taken as a whole, reports: There were about 27 CD8+ CDR3 sequences that occurred in both patients and controls. Simpson's diversity of CD8+ cells was not significantly different in patients compared with controls.

To note about this clonotype: Its specificity is unknown.

With V trimmed by 5 bases and J by 4 bases, 5 bases remained unmatched. Germline lookup yields CDR1 LNHDA and CDR2 SQIVND (reference sequence). The CDR3 is 15 amino acids. The study profiled TCR beta VDJ and CDR3 using genomic DNA as template. TCRdb reanalysed the reads using MiXCR and keeps one entry per CDR3 protein. The sample holds 65,000 or so distinct CDR3 sequences, 50% to 70% seen once. The V gene is TRBV19, the J gene TRBJ1-5; TRBD1 matches at 10 bases. Sequencing input: sorted CD4+, CD8+, or CD8+CD57+ T cells (not recorded which) from PBMCs. This TCR was recovered from a human donor in good health, serving as a control. CDR3 loop: CASSFRTGGNQPQHF. The CDR3 DNA follows: TGTGCCAGTAGTTTTCGGACAGGGGGTAATCAGCCCCAGCATTTT.